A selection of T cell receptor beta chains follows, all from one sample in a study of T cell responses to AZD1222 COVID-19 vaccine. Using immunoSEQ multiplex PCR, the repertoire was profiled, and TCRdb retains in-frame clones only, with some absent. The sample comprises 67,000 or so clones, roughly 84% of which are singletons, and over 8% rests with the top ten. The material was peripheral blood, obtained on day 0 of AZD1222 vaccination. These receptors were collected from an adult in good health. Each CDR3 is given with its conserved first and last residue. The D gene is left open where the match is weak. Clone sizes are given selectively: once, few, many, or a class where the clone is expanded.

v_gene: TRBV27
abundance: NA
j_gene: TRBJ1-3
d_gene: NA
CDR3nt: TGTGCCAGCAGTTTAAGCTCCGGAAACACCATATATTTT
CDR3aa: CASSLSSGNTIYF

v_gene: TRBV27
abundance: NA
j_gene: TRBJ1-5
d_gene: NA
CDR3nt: TGTGCCAGCAGTTGGGACAGCAATCAGCCCCAGCATTTT
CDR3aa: CASSWDSNQPQHF

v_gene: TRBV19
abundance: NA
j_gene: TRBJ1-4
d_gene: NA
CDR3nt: TGTGCCAGCTTCCAGGATGAAAAACTGTTTTTT
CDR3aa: CASFQDEKLFF

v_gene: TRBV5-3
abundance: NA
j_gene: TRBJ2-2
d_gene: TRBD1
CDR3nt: TGTGCCAGAAGCCAAGGGACAGGGGGAACCGGGGAGCTGTTTTTT
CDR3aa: CARSQGTGGTGELFF

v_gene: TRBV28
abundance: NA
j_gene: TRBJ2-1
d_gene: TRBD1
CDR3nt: TGTGCCAGCAGGGCTGGGGGGACAGGTGAGCAGTTCTTC
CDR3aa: CASRAGGTGEQFF

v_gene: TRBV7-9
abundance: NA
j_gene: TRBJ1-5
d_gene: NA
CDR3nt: TGTGCCAGCAGCTCATGGGCGATGCAGCCCCAGCATTTT
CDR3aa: CASSSWAMQPQHF

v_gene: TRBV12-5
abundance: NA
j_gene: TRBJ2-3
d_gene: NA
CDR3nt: TGTGCTAGTGGAGGAACCGAGCAGGATACGCAGTATTTT
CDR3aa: CASGGTEQDTQYF

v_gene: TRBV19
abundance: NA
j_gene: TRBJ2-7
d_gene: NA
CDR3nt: TGTGCCAGTTCCTTCGGCTACGAGCAGTACTTC
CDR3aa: CASSFGYEQYF

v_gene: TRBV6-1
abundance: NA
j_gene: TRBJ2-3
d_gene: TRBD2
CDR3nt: TGTGCCAGCAGTGAAAATCTAGCGGGGGATGATACGCAGTATTTT
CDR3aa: CASSENLAGDDTQYF

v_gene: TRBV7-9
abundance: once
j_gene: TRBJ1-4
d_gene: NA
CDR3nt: TGTGCCAGCAGCTTAGTCCGGTTTTTTAATGAAAAACTGTTTTTT
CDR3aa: CASSLVRFFNEKLFF

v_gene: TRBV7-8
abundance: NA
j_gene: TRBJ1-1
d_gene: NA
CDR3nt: TGTGCCAGCAGCTCATACCCAAGGACACCGAACACTGAAGCTTTCTTT
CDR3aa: CASSSYPRTPNTEAFF

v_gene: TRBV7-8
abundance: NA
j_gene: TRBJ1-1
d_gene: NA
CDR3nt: TGTGCCAGCAGCTTAGCTGGGACACTTGGGACTGAAGCTTTCTTT
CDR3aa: CASSLAGTLGTEAFF

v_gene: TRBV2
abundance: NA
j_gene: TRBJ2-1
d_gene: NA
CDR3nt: NA
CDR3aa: CASILDLYNEQFF

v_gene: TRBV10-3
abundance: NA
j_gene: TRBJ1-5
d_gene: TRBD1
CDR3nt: TGTGCCATCAGTGGGGCCAATGCGGACAGGTCGAGGCAGCATTTT
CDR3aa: CAISGANADRSRQHF

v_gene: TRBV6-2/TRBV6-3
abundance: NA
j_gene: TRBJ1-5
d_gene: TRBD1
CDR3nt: TGTGCCAGCAGTTTGAGGACAGGGAGAATGCCCCAGCATTTT
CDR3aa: CASSLRTGRMPQHF

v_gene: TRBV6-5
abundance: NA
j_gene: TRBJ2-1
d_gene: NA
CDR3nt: TGTGCCAGCAGTTACGGGGGTATCAATGAGCAGTTCTTC
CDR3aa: CASSYGGINEQFF

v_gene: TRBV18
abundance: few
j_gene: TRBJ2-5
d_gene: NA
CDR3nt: TGTGCCAGCTCACCAGGATACCAAGAGACCCAGTACTTC
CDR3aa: CASSPGYQETQYF

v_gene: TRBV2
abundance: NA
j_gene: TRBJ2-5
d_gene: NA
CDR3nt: TGTGCCAGCATAGGCGACCAAGAGACCCAGTACTTC
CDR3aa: CASIGDQETQYF

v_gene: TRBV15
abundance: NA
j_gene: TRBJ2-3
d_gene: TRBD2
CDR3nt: TGTGCCACCAGTCGAAAGCGGGGGGGCCTCAGCGATACGCAGTATTTT
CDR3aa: CATSRKRGGLSDTQYF

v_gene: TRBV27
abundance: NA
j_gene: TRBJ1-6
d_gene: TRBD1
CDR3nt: TGTGCCAGCAGTTCGGGGGGCATGGACAGGGTGAGGAATTCACCCCTCCACTTT
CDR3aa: CASSSGGMDRVRNSPLHF

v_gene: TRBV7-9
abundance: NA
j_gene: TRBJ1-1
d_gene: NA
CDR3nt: TGTGCCAGCAGCCCTGCCGGGGGATCGAACACTGAAGCTTTCTTT
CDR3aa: CASSPAGGSNTEAFF

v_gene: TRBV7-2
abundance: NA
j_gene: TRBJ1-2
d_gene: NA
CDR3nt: TGTGCCAGCAGCTTAGCCACAGCACCTCCCGGCTACACCTTC
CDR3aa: CASSLATAPPGYTF